The T cell receptor (beta chain) under discussion was sequenced for a study of T cell responses to AZD1222 COVID-19 vaccine. The CDR3 is 14 amino acids. CDR1 and CDR2 from the germline V gene are LNHDA and SQIVND (reference sequence). V was shortened by 5 bases and J by 7 bases, with 12 bases between the two germline ends. Pooling covered second doses at about 4 or about 12 weeks. For this clone: Its cognate antigen is unknown.

Overall study results and limits: Females outnumbered males among donors, who were mostly white British; clonal diversity was possibly underestimated.

Only in-frame clones appear in the TCRdb table, and some are missing; sequencing was by immunoSEQ multiplex PCR. Here the sample spans more than 80,000 clones, approximately 90% being singletons. This receptor was obtained from an adult who received the AZD1222 COVID-19 vaccine. The chain uses TRBV19 and TRBJ1-6; D possibly corresponds to TRBD1 (6 bases). Sample: peripheral blood, taken 28 days after the second AZD1222 dose. The CDR3 loop is CASSLRQDNSPLHF. DNA of the CDR3: TGTGCCAGTAGTCTGAGACAGGACAATTCACCCCTCCACTTT.